The 3 T cell receptor beta chains below were found in one sample sequenced in a study of CD8 T cells in ankylosing spondylitis. Study outcomes and limitations: Seemingly distinctive of ankylosing spondylitis blood was a TCR beta motif formed by eight highly homologous variants.

No antigen has been assigned to these receptors. TCRdb ran MiXCR on the 5' RACE reads and lists one entry per CDR3 protein. The data show around 890,000 distinct CDR3 sequences, 12% seen once. Specimen: blood, either unsorted or a sorted T cell fraction (not recorded which). These receptors were obtained from a male donor with ankylosing spondylitis.

This clonotype turned up a few times. This chain joins TRBV11-3 and TRBJ2-5; TRBD2 aligns across 7 bases. Germline CDR1 reads SGHNT; CDR2 reads YENEEA. After removal of 4 bases from V and 4 bases from J, the junction contained 9 bases not matched to a gene. The CDR3 extends over 15 amino acids. The CDR3 DNA reads TGTGCCAGCAGCTCCGGTAGCGGGTCCGGAGAGACCCAGTACTTC. The encoded protein is CASSSGSGSGETQYF.

This chain uses TRBV2 with TRBJ2-2; D might be TRBD1 (5 bases). The germline gives CDR1 SNHLY, CDR2 FYNNEI. V was clipped by 2 bases and J by 5 bases, with 9 bases between them. This CDR3 has 14 amino acids. For the CDR3, the DNA is TGTGCCAGCAGTGAAAGGACACAAACCGGGGAGCTGTTTTTT. This encodes CASSERTQTGELFF.

The chain couples TRBV20-1 to TRBJ2-5; a weak D match, TRBD1 (6 bases). Looked up from germline, CDR1 is DFQATT and CDR2 is SNEGSKA (reference sequence). Deletions cut 3 bases from V and 0 bases from J, with 17 bases between. The CDR3 extends over 16 amino acids. The CDR3 DNA follows: TGCAGTGCTAGCCCCACAGGGCTCCTGTACCAAGAGACCCAGTACTTC. Its protein is CSASPTGLLYQETQYF.